The entry below describes one T cell receptor beta chain. Its antigen remains unidentified. The table came from immunoSEQ multiplex PCR; TCRdb's copy has only in-frame clones and leaves some out. The table shows roughly 80,000 clones, with about 93% occurring only once. This sample stems from a study of OX40 agonist ivuxolimab in advanced cancers. Study context: Three patients, one with hepatocellular carcinoma and two with cutaneous melanoma, responded partially.

Study results and limitations: The antigens recognized by the expanded peripheral T cells, that is their antigen specificity, were not determined.

This receptor was identified in an adult with an advanced solid tumor such as melanoma, head and neck, liver or kidney cancer. The material was CD4+ or CD8+ T cells sorted from blood, obtained in a trial of the OX40 agonist ivuxolimab.

In DNA, the CDR3 is TGTGCCAGCAGTCCGCTTGTGGCCCTGAACACTGAAGCTTTCTTT. Protein: CASSPLVALNTEAFF. This sequence joins TRBV27 and TRBJ1-1; D is undetermined. Germline CDR1 reads MNHEY; CDR2 reads SMNVEV (reference sequence). The V and J ends lost 5 bases and 0 bases respectively, with 13 bases between them. This CDR3 contains 15 residues.